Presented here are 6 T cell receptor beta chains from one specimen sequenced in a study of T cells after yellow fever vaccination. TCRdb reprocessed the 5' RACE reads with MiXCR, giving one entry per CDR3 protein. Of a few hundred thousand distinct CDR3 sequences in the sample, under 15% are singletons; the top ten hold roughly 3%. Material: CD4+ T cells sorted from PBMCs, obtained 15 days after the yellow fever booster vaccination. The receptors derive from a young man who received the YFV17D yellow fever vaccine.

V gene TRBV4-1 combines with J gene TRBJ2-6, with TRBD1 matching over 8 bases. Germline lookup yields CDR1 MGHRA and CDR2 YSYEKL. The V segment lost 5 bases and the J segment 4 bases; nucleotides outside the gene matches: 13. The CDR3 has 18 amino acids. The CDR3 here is CASSAPPGGALGANVLTF. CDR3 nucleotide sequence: TGCGCCAGCAGCGCCCCGCCAGGGGGCGCGTTGGGGGCCAACGTCCTGACTTTC.

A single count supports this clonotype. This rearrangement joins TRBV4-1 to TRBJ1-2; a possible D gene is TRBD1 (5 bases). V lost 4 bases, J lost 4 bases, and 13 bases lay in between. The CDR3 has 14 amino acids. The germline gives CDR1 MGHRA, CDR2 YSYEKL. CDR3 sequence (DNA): TGCGCCAGCAGCCGACCACAGGTACTCTATGGCTACACCTTC. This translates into CASSRPQVLYGYTF.

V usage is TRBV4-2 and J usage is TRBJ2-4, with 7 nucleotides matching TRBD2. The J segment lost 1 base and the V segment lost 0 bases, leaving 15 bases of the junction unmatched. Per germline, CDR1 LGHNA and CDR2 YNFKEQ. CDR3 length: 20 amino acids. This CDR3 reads CASSQDYSGVGFWAKNIQYF. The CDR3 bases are TGTGCCAGCAGCCAAGACTACAGCGGGGTAGGATTTTGGGCCAAAAACATTCAGTACTTC.

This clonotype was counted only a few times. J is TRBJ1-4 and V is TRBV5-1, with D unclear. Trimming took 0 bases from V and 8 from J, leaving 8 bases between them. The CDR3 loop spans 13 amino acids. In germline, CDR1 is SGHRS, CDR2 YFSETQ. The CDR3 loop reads CASSLAGLEKLFF. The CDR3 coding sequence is TGCGCCAGCAGCTTGGCAGGACTGGAAAAACTGTTTTTT.

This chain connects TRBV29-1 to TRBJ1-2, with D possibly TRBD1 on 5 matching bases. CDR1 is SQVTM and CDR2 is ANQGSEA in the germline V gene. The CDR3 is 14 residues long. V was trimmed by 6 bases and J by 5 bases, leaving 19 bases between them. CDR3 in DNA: TGCAGCGTAGCTAGAACCGGGACGGATTATGGCTACACCTTC. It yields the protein CSVARTGTDYGYTF.

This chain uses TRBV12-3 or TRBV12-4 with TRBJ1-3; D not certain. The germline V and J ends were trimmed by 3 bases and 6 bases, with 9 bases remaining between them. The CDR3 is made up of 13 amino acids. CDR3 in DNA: TGTGCCAGCAGTTTTTTGGCTGCAAACACCATATATTTT. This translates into CASSFLAANTIYF.